This T cell receptor (beta chain) was sequenced during a study of blood T cell repertoires in COVID-19. Study as a whole: PBMCs, B-cell-depleted T cells, or T cells provided the cDNA or gDNA that made up the material.

After removal of 5 bases from V and 7 bases from J, the junction contained 11 bases not matched to a gene. Germline CDR1 is LNHDA and CDR2 is SQIVND (reference sequence). There are 17 residues in the CDR3. The sample holds one count of this clone. Original processing notes: Estimated nucleated cell counts came from reference gene primer amplification. The repertoire was sequenced with immunoSEQ multiplex PCR; TCRdb's copy has only in-frame clones and lacks some. The DNA was the basis for D and trimming; V, J and clone size are from that table. This sample has tens of thousands of clones, with roughly 72% found just once.

The chain carries TRBV19 and TRBJ1-6; 10 nucleotides agree with TRBD1. Sequencing used peripheral blood. This clonotype was sampled from a woman aged 70-85 years with COVID-19, enrolled during active disease. DNA for the CDR3: TGTGCCAGTAGTGAAACCGACAGGGGGCAGGGGAATTCACCCCTCCACTTT. It specifies CASSETDRGQGNSPLHF.